This record looks at one T cell receptor beta chain sequence and its context. Antigen specificity is unknown. Unique molecular identifiers featured in how the TCRbeta library was prepared. TCRdb processed the PCR reads anew with MiXCR; each CDR3 protein has one entry. Of just over 950,000 distinct CDR3 sequences listed, roughly 29% were seen once; the top ten hold around 30%. The data stem from a study of T-cell reconstitution after alpha-beta-depleted transplantation in children. Overall study results and limits: From newly produced T cells came most of the T-cell counts and diversity one year after transplant. Elevated TCRbeta diversity at day 60 was traced, in some patients, to surviving recipient T cells and thymic progenitors. As was reported, about two months after transplant, alpha-beta T cells came from several hundred expanded graft clones.

V was trimmed by 2 bases and J by 0 bases, leaving 13 bases between them. This CDR3 comprises 16 residues. The chain has TRBV12-3 or TRBV12-4 and TRBJ1-1; a possible D gene is TRBD1 (5 bases). The source of this sequence is a boy in the first two years of life who had a stem cell transplant for SCID, so the T cells may come from the graft donor. The input for sequencing was PBMCs, mostly from graft donor cells, taken 360 days after TCRalphabeta/CD19-depleted stem cell transplant. CDR3 in amino acids: CASSLWQGSMNTEAFF. The CDR3 DNA sequence: TGTGCCAGCAGTTTATGGCAGGGATCTATGAACACTGAAGCTTTCTTT.